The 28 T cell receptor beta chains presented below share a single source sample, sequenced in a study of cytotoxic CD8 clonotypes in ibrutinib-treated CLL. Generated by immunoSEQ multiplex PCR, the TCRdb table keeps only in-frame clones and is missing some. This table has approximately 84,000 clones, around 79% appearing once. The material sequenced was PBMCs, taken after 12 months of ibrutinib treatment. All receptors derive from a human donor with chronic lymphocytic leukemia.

This CDR3 reads CASSPQPAGAYNEQFF. The DNA for the CDR3 is TGTGCCAGCAGCCCGCAGCCAGCGGGGGCCTACAATGAGCAGTTCTTC. The rearrangement links TRBV7-3 to TRBJ2-1; 8 positions agree with TRBD2. J was trimmed by 2 bases and V by 5 bases; bases with no gene match: 8. Germline-derived CDR1 and CDR2 are SGHTA and FQGTGA. The CDR3 runs to 16 residues.

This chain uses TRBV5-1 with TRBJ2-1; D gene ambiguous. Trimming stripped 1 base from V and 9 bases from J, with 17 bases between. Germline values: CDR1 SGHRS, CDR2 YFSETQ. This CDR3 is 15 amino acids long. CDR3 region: CASSLKSPLLSEQFF. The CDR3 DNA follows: TGCGCCAGCAGCTTGAAGTCCCCTCTTCTGAGTGAGCAGTTCTTC.

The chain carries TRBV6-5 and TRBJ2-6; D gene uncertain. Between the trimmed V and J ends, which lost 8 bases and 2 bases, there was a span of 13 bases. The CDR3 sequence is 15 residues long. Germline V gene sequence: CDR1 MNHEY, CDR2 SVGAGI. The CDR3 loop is CASASPVAGANVLTF. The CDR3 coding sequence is TGTGCCAGCGCCAGCCCGGTTGCTGGGGCCAACGTCCTGACTTTC.

The CDR3 DNA is TGTGCCAGCAGCTTAGGGGGAAGCGAGCAGTACTTC. This codes for CASSLGGSEQYF. The V and J genes are TRBV7-3 and TRBJ2-7, with D tentatively TRBD1 or TRBD2 (5 bases each). The V end was cut by 2 bases, the J end by 6 bases, with 8 bases between. CDR3 size: 12 residues. Germline V gene sequence: CDR1 SGHTA, CDR2 FQGTGA.

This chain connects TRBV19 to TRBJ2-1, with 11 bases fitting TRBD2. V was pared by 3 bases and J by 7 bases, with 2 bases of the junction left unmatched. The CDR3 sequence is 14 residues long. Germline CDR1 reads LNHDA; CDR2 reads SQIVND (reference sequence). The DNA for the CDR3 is TGTGCCAGTAGTATGGTAGCGGGAGGGAATGAGCAGTTCTTC. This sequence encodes CASSMVAGGNEQFF.

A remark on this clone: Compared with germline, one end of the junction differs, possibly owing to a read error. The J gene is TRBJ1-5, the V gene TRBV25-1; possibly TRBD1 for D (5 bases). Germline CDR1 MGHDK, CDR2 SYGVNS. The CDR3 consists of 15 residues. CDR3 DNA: TGCGCCAGCAGCCAAGCTCCAGGGCCCAATCAGCCCCAGCATTTT. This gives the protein CASSQAPGPNQPQHF.

The chain's CDR3 is CASSLGVTGHGYTF. CDR3 coding DNA: TGTGCCAGCAGCTTAGGGGTTACAGGGCATGGCTACACCTTC. The chain carries TRBV7-2 and TRBJ1-2; perhaps TRBD1 as D (6 bases). The length of the CDR3 is 14 residues. Trimming removed 1 base from V and 6 bases from J, with 12 bases in between. Germline values: CDR1 SGHTA, CDR2 FQGNSA.

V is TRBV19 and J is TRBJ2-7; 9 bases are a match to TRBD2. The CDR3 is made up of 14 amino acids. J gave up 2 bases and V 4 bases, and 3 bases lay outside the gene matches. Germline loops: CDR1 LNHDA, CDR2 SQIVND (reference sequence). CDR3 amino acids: CASSRAGGPYEQYF. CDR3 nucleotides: TGTGCCAGTAGTAGGGCGGGGGGGCCCTACGAGCAGTACTTC.

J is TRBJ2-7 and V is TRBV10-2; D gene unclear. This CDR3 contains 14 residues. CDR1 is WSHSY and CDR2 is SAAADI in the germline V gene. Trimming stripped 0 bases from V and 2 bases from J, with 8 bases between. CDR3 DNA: TGCGCCAGCAGTGAGTCGGGGTACCCCTACGAGCAGTACTTC. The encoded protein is CASSESGYPYEQYF.

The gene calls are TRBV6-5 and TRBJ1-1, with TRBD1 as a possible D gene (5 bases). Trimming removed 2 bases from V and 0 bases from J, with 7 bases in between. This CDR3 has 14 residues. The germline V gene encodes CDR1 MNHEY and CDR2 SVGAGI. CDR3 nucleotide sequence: TGTGCCAGCAGTTACGGGGGGTTGAACACTGAAGCTTTCTTT. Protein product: CASSYGGLNTEAFF.

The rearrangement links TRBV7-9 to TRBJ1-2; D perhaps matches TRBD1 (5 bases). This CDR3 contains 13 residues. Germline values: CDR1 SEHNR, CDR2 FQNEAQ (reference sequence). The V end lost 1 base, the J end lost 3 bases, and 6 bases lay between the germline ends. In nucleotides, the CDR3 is TGTGCCAGCAGCTTAGGGGGGGACTATGGCTACACCTTC. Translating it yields CASSLGGDYGYTF.

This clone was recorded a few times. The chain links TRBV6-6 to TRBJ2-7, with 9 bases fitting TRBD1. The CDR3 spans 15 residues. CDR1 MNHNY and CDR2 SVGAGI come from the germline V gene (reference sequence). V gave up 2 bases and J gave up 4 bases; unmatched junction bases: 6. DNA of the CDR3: TGTGCCAGCAGTTACGGGGGACAGGGAATTTACGAGCAGTACTTC. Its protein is CASSYGGQGIYEQYF.

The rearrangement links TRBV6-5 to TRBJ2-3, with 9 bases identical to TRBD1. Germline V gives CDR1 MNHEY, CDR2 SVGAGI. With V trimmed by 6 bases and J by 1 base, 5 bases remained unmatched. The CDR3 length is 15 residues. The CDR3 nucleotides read TGTGCCAGCAGCCCGGGACAGGGCCGCACAGATACGCAGTATTTT. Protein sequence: CASSPGQGRTDTQYF.

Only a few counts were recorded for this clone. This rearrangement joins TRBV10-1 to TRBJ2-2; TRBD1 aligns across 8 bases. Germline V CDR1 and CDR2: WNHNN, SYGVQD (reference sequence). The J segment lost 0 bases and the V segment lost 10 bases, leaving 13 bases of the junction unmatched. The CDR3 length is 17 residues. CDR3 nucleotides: TGCGCCAACGCGGACAGGGCCTTCTCCCCGAACACCGGGGAGCTGTTTTTT. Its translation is CANADRAFSPNTGELFF.

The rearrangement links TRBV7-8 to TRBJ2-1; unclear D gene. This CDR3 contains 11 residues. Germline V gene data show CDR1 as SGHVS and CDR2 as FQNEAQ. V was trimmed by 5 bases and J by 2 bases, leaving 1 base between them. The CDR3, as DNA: TGTGCCAGCAGCGCCTACAATGAGCAGTTCTTC. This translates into CASSAYNEQFF.

The CDR3 DNA reads TGTGCCACCAGCAGAGATAGGGCTACCTACGAGCAGTACTTC. Residues: CATSRDRATYEQYF. J is TRBJ2-7 and V is TRBV15; D call uncertain. This CDR3 comprises 14 residues. The germline gives CDR1 LNHNV, CDR2 YYDKDF (reference sequence). The germline V and J ends were trimmed by 0 bases and 2 bases, with 8 bases remaining between them.

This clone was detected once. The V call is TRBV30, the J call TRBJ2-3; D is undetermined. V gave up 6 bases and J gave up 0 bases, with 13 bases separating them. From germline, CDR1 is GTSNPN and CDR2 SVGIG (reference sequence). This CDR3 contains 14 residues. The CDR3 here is CACRTGPSTDTQYF. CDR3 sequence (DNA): TGTGCCTGCCGGACCGGCCCTAGCACAGATACGCAGTATTTT.

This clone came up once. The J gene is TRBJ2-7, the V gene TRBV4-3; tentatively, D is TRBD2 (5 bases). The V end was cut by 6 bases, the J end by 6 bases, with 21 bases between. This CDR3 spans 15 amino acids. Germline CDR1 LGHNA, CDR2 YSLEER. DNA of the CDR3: TGCGCCAGCAGTCGTCAGCTCCCTTTCGAGGGCGAGCAGTACTTC. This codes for CASSRQLPFEGEQYF.

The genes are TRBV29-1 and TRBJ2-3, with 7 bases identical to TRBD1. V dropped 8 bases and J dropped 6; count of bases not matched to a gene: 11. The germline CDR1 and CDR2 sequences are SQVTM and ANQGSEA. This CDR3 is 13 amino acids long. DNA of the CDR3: TGCAGCACTAGGACAGGAATTGGGGATACGCAGTATTTT. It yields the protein CSTRTGIGDTQYF.

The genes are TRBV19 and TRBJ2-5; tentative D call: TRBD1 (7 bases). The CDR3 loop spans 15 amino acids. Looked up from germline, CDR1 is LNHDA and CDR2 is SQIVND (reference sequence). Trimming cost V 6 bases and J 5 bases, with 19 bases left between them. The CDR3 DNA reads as TGTGCCAGTAGCACCGAGGGGGCGGGGTACGAGACCCAGTACTTC. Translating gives CASSTEGAGYETQYF.

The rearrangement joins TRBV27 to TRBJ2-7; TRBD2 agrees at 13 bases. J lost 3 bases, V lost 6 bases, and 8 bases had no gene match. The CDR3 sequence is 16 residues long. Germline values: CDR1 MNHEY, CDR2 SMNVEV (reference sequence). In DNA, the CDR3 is TGTGCCAGCAGCCCGGGACTAGCGGGATGGGGCTACGAGCAGTACTTC. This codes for CASSPGLAGWGYEQYF.

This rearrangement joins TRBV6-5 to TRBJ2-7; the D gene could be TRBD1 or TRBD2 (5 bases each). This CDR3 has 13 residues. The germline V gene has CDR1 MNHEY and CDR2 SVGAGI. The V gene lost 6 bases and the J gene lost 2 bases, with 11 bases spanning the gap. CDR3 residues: CASRSGPTYEQYF. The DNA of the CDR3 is TGTGCCAGCAGATCGGGACCTACCTACGAGCAGTACTTC.

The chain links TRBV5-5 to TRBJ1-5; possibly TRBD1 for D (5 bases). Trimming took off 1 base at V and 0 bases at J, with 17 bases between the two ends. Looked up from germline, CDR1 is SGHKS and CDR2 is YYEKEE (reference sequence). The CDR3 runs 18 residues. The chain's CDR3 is CASSLRADQGYSNQPQHF. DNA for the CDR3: TGTGCCAGCAGCTTGCGGGCAGATCAGGGTTATAGCAATCAGCCCCAGCATTTT.

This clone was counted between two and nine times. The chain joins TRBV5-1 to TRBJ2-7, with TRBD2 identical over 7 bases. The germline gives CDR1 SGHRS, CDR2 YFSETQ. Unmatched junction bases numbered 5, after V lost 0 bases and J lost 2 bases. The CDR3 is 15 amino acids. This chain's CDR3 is CASSLGGLRTYEQYF. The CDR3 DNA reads TGCGCCAGCAGCTTGGGGGGACTAAGAACCTACGAGCAGTACTTC.

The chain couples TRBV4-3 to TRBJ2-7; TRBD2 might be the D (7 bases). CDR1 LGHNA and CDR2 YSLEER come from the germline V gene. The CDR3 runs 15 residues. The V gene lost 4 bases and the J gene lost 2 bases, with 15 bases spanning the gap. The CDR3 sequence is CASSRGRGGPYEQYF. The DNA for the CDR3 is TGCGCCAGCAGCCGTGGGAGGGGGGGGCCCTACGAGCAGTACTTC.

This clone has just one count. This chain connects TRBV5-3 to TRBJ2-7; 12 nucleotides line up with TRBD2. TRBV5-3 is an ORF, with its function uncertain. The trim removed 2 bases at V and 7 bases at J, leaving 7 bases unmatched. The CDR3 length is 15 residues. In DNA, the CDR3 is TGTGCCAGAAGCTTTCGGACTAGCGGGGAGGAGGAGCAGTACTTC. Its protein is CARSFRTSGEEEQYF.

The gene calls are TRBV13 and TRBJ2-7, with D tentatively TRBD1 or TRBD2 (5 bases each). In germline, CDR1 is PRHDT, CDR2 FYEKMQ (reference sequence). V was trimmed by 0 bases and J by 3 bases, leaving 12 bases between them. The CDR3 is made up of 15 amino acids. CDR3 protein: CASSLGGVALYEQYF. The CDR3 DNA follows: TGTGCCAGCAGCTTAGGGGGGGTTGCGCTCTACGAGCAGTACTTC.

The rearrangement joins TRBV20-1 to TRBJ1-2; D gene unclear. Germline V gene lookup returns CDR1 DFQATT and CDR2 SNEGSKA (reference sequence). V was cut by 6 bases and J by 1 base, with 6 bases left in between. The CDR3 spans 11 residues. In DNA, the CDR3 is TGCAGTGCGAGGGTTAACTATGGCTACACCTTC. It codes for CSARVNYGYTF.